This passage covers 19 T cell receptor beta chains from one sample sequenced in a study of blood T cell repertoires in COVID-19. The protocol was immunoSEQ multiplex PCR, while the TCRdb copy is restricted to in-frame clones and leaves out a portion. The sample lists some 120,000 clones, around four fifths occurring once. Specimen: PBMCs or T cells enriched from blood (not recorded which). The receptors originated from a man aged 25 to 40 who had recovered from COVID-19.

The V and J genes are TRBV5-6 and TRBJ2-2, with 8 bases that match TRBD1. After removal of 2 bases from V and 1 base from J, the junction contained 4 bases not matched to a gene. CDR3 length: 16 residues. CDR1 is SGHDT and CDR2 is YYEEEE in the germline V gene. The CDR3 loop reads CASSFRGHGNTGELFF. DNA of the CDR3: TGTGCCAGCAGCTTCAGGGGGCACGGGAACACCGGGGAGCTGTTTTTT.

This chain links TRBV6-1 with TRBJ2-4; D possibly corresponds to TRBD2 (5 bases). The CDR3 spans 16 residues. The germline CDR1 and CDR2 sequences are MNHNS and SASEGT. Trimming removed 1 base at V and 5 bases at J, with 15 bases between. The CDR3 loop is CASSEEALGIENIQYF. The DNA of the CDR3 is TGTGCCAGCAGTGAAGAGGCACTAGGTATCGAAAACATTCAGTACTTC.

The chain combines TRBV6-2 or TRBV6-3 with TRBJ1-5; D is unresolved. The CDR3 covers 13 residues. V was pared by 4 bases and J by 2 bases, with 6 bases between. CDR1 MNHEY and CDR2 SVGEGT come from the germline V gene. CDR3 in DNA: TGTGCCAGCAGTTGGGCCGGCAATCAGCCCCAGCATTTT. Protein: CASSWAGNQPQHF.

This chain uses TRBV2 with TRBJ1-6; D is uncertain. The CDR3 is 12 amino acids. Trimming took 6 bases from V and 9 from J, leaving 9 bases between them. The germline CDR1 and CDR2 sequences are SNHLY and FYNNEI. In DNA form, the CDR3 reads TGTGCCAGCAGGGTAGTAGTTTCACCCCTCCACTTT. Its protein product is CASRVVVSPLHF. The whole variable domain, remainder taken from reference TRBV2 and TRBJ1-6, is EPEVTQTPSHQVTQMGQEVILRCVPISNHLYFYWYRQILGQKVEFLVSFYNNEISEKSEIFDDQFSVERPDGSNFTLKIRSTKLEDSAMYFCASRVVVSPLHFGNGTRLTVT.

The CDR3 region has the DNA TGTGCCAGCAGCACGGAGGGTGATGAGCAGTTCTTC. Protein product: CASSTEGDEQFF. The gene calls are TRBV7-9 and TRBJ2-1, with D perhaps TRBD2 (6 bases). V lost 5 bases and J lost 8, with 10 bases in between. Germline loops: CDR1 SEHNR, CDR2 FQNEAQ (reference sequence). CDR3 length: 12 residues.

The rearrangement links TRBV29-1 to TRBJ2-1; D remains unclear. The CDR3 length is 11 residues. The V gene's germline CDR1 is SQVTM and CDR2 ANQGSEA. The V end was cut by 4 bases, the J end by 7 bases, with 8 bases between. The CDR3 sequence is CSVVVFNEQFF. The CDR3 DNA follows: TGCAGCGTTGTTGTCTTTAATGAGCAGTTCTTC.

This chain connects TRBV6-5 to TRBJ2-4, with TRBD1 as a possible D gene (6 bases). The CDR3 totals 14 residues. Between the trimmed V and J ends, which lost 7 bases and 6 bases, there was a span of 16 bases. Germline values: CDR1 MNHEY, CDR2 SVGAGI. The CDR3 coding sequence is TGTGCCAGCAACCCCACAGGGACCGTAAACATTCAGTACTTC. This gives the protein CASNPTGTVNIQYF.

The V call is TRBV5-1, the J call TRBJ2-3; 7 nucleotides align to TRBD1. V trimming: 4 bases; J trimming: 3 bases; junction bases outside the gene matches: 8. The CDR3 is 15 amino acids. Looked up from germline, CDR1 is SGHRS and CDR2 is YFSETQ. The DNA for the CDR3 is TGCGCCAGCAGCCTTCGAGGGGGCGGGACAGATACGCAGTATTTT. Protein sequence: CASSLRGGGTDTQYF. The variable domain in full, completed from reference TRBV5-1 and TRBJ2-3, reads KAGVTQTPRYLIKTRGQQVTLSCSPISGHRSVSWYQQTPGQGLQFLFEYFSETQRNKGNFPGRFSGRQFSNSRSEMNVSTLELGDSALYLCASSLRGGGTDTQYFGPGTRLTVL.

The genes are TRBV19 and TRBJ2-5, with TRBD2 identical over 12 bases. V shed 4 bases, J shed 3 bases, and the junction held 6 bases outside the gene matches. The CDR3 runs to 16 residues. CDR1 and CDR2 from the germline V gene are LNHDA and SQIVND (reference sequence). CDR3 protein: CASSKGTSGSEETQYF. In nucleotides, the CDR3 is TGTGCCAGTAGTAAGGGGACTAGCGGGTCTGAAGAGACCCAGTACTTC.

The V and J genes are TRBV30 and TRBJ1-5; D is perhaps TRBD1 (5 bases). The CDR3 loop spans 14 amino acids. The germline gives CDR1 GTSNPN, CDR2 SVGIG (reference sequence). The V end was cut by 1 base, the J end by 7 bases, with 14 bases between. The CDR3 here is CAWSASGIGQPQHF. DNA for the CDR3: TGTGCCTGGAGTGCCTCAGGGATCGGCCAGCCCCAGCATTTT.

This chain uses TRBV4-1 with TRBJ1-3, with D uncertain. Germline V gives CDR1 MGHRA, CDR2 YSYEKL. CDR3 length equals 16 residues. Trimming left V 3 bases short and J 2 bases short, with 14 bases between. This CDR3 is CASSQLRRATGNTIYF. DNA for the CDR3: TGCGCCAGCAGCCAGTTGAGGAGGGCCACTGGAAACACCATATATTTT.

The J gene is TRBJ1-2, the V gene TRBV7-9; 7 bases line up with TRBD1. This CDR3 region has 15 residues. Trimming cost V 3 bases and J 2 bases; bases outside gene matches: 6. Looked up from germline, CDR1 is SEHNR and CDR2 is FQNEAQ (reference sequence). CDR3 nucleotide sequence: TGTGCCAGCAGCTTGGGCAGGGGGAACAACTATGGCTACACCTTC. This encodes CASSLGRGNNYGYTF. The full variable domain, completed using reference TRBV7-9 and TRBJ1-2, is DTGVSQNPRHKITKRGQNVTFRCDPISEHNRLYWYRQTLGQGPEFLTYFQNEAQLEKSRLLSDRFSAERPKGSFSTLEIQRTEQGDSAMYLCASSLGRGNNYGYTFGSGTRLTVV.

This clone was observed a single time. The CDR3 sequence: CASSIALADEQFF. As DNA, the CDR3 is TGTGCCAGTAGTATAGCACTAGCCGATGAGCAGTTCTTC. The chain combines TRBV19 with TRBJ2-1, with D perhaps matching TRBD2 (6 bases). In germline, CDR1 is LNHDA, CDR2 SQIVND (reference sequence). The ends were cut back, 1 base at V and 8 bases at J, with 9 bases in the middle. This CDR3 has 13 residues.

This chain links TRBV29-1 with TRBJ2-1; the match to TRBD2 covers 7 bases. Germline V gene data show CDR1 as SQVTM and CDR2 as ANQGSEA. Trimming removed 1 base from V and 4 bases from J; junction bases left unmatched: 4. The CDR3 has 14 residues. In nucleotides, the CDR3 is TGCAGCGTTGAAGCGGGAGGACCGTACAATGAGCAGTTCTTC. Translated: CSVEAGGPYNEQFF.

The chain is built from TRBV28 and TRBJ2-5, with 9 nucleotides matching TRBD2. CDR3 size: 16 residues. From germline, CDR1 is MDHEN and CDR2 SYDVKM. V lost 7 bases to trimming and J lost 1 base; unmatched junction nucleotides: 10. The CDR3 sequence: CASTIPGLASQETQYF. The CDR3 region has the DNA TGTGCCAGCACTATCCCGGGACTAGCTTCCCAAGAGACCCAGTACTTC.

This rearrangement joins TRBV11-2 to TRBJ2-3; TRBD2 aligns across 10 bases. The ends lost 3 bases at V and 2 bases at J; junction bases unmatched: 5. This CDR3 comprises 16 residues. CDR1 and CDR2 (germline): SGHAT, FQNNGV. CDR3 sequence reads: CASSFPGLADTDTQYF. CDR3 in DNA: TGTGCCAGCAGCTTTCCTGGACTAGCGGACACAGATACGCAGTATTTT.

This chain joins TRBV30 and TRBJ1-1, with D hard to call. The V and J ends lost 0 bases and 6 bases respectively, with 8 bases between them. Per the germline V gene, CDR1 is GTSNPN and CDR2 is SVGIG (reference sequence). The CDR3 contains 12 residues. The CDR3 DNA sequence: TGTGCCTGGAGTGTAATACTCGCTGAAGCTTTCTTT. Translation gives CAWSVILAEAFF.

There are a few counts of this clone. The rearrangement uses TRBV2 and TRBJ1-1, with 7 positions matching TRBD1. V was pared by 6 bases and J by 3 bases, with 4 bases of the junction left unmatched. Germline lookup yields CDR1 SNHLY and CDR2 FYNNEI. This CDR3 contains 13 residues. The CDR3 loop is CASSDREDTEAFF. DNA for the CDR3: TGTGCCAGCAGCGACAGGGAGGACACTGAAGCTTTCTTT.

V gene TRBV7-2 combines with J gene TRBJ1-2; D perhaps matches TRBD1 (6 bases). The CDR3 is made up of 15 amino acids. The V and J ends lost 5 bases and 1 base respectively, with 14 bases between them. Germline CDR1 and CDR2: SGHTA and FQGNSA. This CDR3 reads CASSPDRRYNYGYTF. The CDR3 bases are TGTGCCAGCAGCCCTGACAGGAGATATAACTATGGCTACACCTTC. Combining the CDR3 with reference TRBV7-2 and TRBJ1-2 gives the whole variable domain GAGVSQSPSNKVTEKGKDVELRCDPISGHTALYWYRQSLGQGLEFLIYFQGNSAPDKSGLPSDRFSAERTGGSVSTLTIQRTQQEDSAVYLCASSPDRRYNYGYTFGSGTRLTVV.